The 29 T cell receptor beta chains given below trace back to one sample, sequenced in a study of blood T cells in healthy people across ages. PCR was performed a second time for about 7 to 12 cycles using a sample-barcoded 5' primer and a J-beta primer mix. TCRdb itself ran the 5' RACE reads through MiXCR, one entry per CDR3 protein. Found here are 950,000 to 1,200,000 distinct CDR3 sequences, roughly two fifths of them singletons; the top ten hold about 12%. The sequencing sample was made of blood. All receptors derive from a man between 18 and 35 years old in good health.

This chain connects TRBV4-1 to TRBJ2-2; TRBD1 is a possible D gene (7 bases). The CDR3 runs to 19 residues. The V end lost 0 bases, the J end lost 6 bases, and 23 bases lay between the germline ends. Germline lookup yields CDR1 MGHRA and CDR2 YSYEKL. CDR3 bases: TGCGCCAGCAGCCAAGATCGATTTGCAGGGGGGTCAAAGGCCGGGGAGCTGTTTTTT. Translation: CASSQDRFAGGSKAGELFF.

The chain employs TRBV12-3 or TRBV12-4 and TRBJ2-7; the D is unclear. The J call is in doubt because the DNA end fits TRBJ2-5 better. CDR3 length: 16 residues. In DNA, the CDR3 is TGTGCCAGCAGTTTCGTCGGACGGAGCCATTTGGGGACCCAGTACTTC. It yields the protein CASSFVGRSHLGTQYF.

V gene TRBV4-1 combines with J gene TRBJ1-3, with 7 nucleotides matching TRBD1. Trimming took 1 base from V and 2 from J; bases not matched to a gene: 5. CDR1 is MGHRA, CDR2 YSYEKL, per germline. The length of the CDR3 is 16 residues. CDR3 DNA sequence: TGCGCCAGCAGCCAAGTTCCAGGGGGTACTGGAAACACCATATATTTT. It encodes CASSQVPGGTGNTIYF.

As DNA, the CDR3 is TGTGCCAGCAATCCCTCCGGGGGTTACCCAGATACGCAGTATTTT. As protein: CASNPSGGYPDTQYF. The chain links TRBV14 to TRBJ2-3, with TRBD2 as a possible D gene (6 bases). This CDR3 contains 15 residues. V was shortened by 7 bases and J by 4 bases, with 18 bases between the two germline ends. CDR1 is SGHDN and CDR2 is FVKESK in the germline V gene. Drawing the rest from reference TRBV14 and TRBJ2-3, the complete variable domain is EAGVTQFPSHSVIEKGQTVTLRCDPISGHDNLYWYRRVMGKEIKFLLHFVKESKQDESGMPNNRFLAERTGGTYSTLKVQPAELEDSGVYFCASNPSGGYPDTQYFGPGTRLTVL.

As concerns this clonotype: A clone one base away is much larger, so this may be a read error. J is TRBJ1-3 and V is TRBV2, with D possibly matching TRBD1 (5 bases). The CDR3 covers 15 residues. Germline V lookup: CDR1 SNHLY, CDR2 FYNNEI. CDR3 nucleotides: TGTGCCAGCAGACGCAGGGAGAGCTCTGGAACCACCATATATTTT. It codes for CASRRRESSGTTIYF.

The CDR3 reads CSASKNEQFF. The DNA for the CDR3 is TGCAGTGCTAGTAAGAATGAGCAGTTCTTC. The rearrangement joins TRBV20-1 to TRBJ2-1; no firm D call. Germline CDR1 reads DFQATT; CDR2 reads SNEGSKA (reference sequence). V was pared by 3 bases and J by 7 bases, with 4 bases between. This CDR3 has 10 amino acids.

The chain recombines TRBV3-1 with TRBJ1-2; no definite D call. Germline V CDR1 and CDR2: LGHDT, YNNKEL (reference sequence). V lost 2 bases and J lost 2, with 9 bases in between. The CDR3 is 14 residues long. The CDR3 DNA is TGTGCCAGCAGCCAACCACCGGAGAACTATGGCTACACCTTC. This codes for CASSQPPENYGYTF.

J is TRBJ2-3 and V is TRBV4-3; 7 nucleotides agree with TRBD2. The CDR3 sequence is 17 residues long. The trim removed 4 bases at V and 4 bases at J, leaving 14 bases unmatched. In germline, CDR1 is LGHNA, CDR2 YSLEER. The CDR3 bases are TGCGCCAGCAGCCGGGGGATGACTAGCCCTTTCCCAGATACGCAGTATTTT. Its protein is CASSRGMTSPFPDTQYF.

Only a few counts were recorded for this clonotype. The V call is TRBV21-1, the J call TRBJ2-1. TRBV21-1 is tagged as a pseudogene. The CDR3 is 15 amino acids. CDR3: CASSQVVKRLNEQFF. In DNA form, the CDR3 reads TGTGCCAGCAGCCAGGTGGTTAAGAGGCTCAATGAGCAGTTCTTC.

The chain employs TRBV14 and TRBJ2-1; D could derive from TRBD1 or TRBD2 (5 bases each). CDR1 is SGHDN, CDR2 FVKESK, per germline. The V end was cut by 1 base, the J end by 7 bases, with 11 bases between. The CDR3 is 14 amino acids. CDR3 sequence reads: CASSQVRGVNEQFF. The DNA for the CDR3 is TGTGCCAGCAGCCAAGTTCGGGGCGTGAATGAGCAGTTCTTC.

The chain links TRBV12-5 to TRBJ2-1; no firm D call. Trimming cost V 1 base and J 4 bases, with 5 bases left between them. Germline CDR1 is LGHNT and CDR2 is FRNRAP. This CDR3 has 13 residues. The CDR3 bases are TGTGCTAGTGGTTTGGCCACTTACAATGAGCAGTTCTTC. This encodes CASGLATYNEQFF.

This clonotype was detected only a few times. The rearrangement joins TRBV21-1 to TRBJ1-2; the D call in the table, TRBD1, was not verified against the DNA. TRBV21-1 counts as a pseudogene. The CDR3 consists of 17 residues. The CDR3 loop reads CASSKSGARLGNYGYTF. The CDR3 nucleotides are TGTGCCAGCAGCAAATCCGGGGCGCGGCTAGGCAACTATGGCTACACCTTC.

This sequence joins TRBV7-9 and TRBJ1-6; the D gene is possibly TRBD1 (5 bases). Germline loops: CDR1 SEHNR, CDR2 FQNEAQ (reference sequence). CDR3 size: 15 residues. Trimming took off 1 base at V and 4 bases at J, with 8 bases between the two ends. The CDR3 protein is CASSLEGNYNSPLHF. The CDR3 nucleotides are TGTGCCAGCAGCTTAGAGGGGAATTATAATTCACCCCTCCACTTT.

This clonotype showed up just a few times. This chain links TRBV29-1 with TRBJ1-1, with a weak D call TRBD1 (6 bases). The CDR3 length is 13 residues. Trimming stripped 7 bases from V and 0 bases from J, with 12 bases between. Germline lookup yields CDR1 SQVTM and CDR2 ANQGSEA. The CDR3 DNA follows: TGCAGCGGGCGGGGACACCTGAACACTGAAGCTTTCTTT. Its protein is CSGRGHLNTEAFF.

At least ten counts were recorded for this clonotype. The rearrangement links TRBV14 to TRBJ2-5, with D unresolved. V gave up 1 base and J gave up 3 bases, with 12 bases separating them. Germline CDR1 is SGHDN and CDR2 is FVKESK. The CDR3 sequence is 15 residues long. The CDR3, as DNA: TGTGCCAGCAGCCAAGGGAGTGTCTGGGAAGAGACCCAGTACTTC. Translating it yields CASSQGSVWEETQYF.

This CDR3 reads CSAGTGGNIQYF. CDR3 sequence (DNA): TGCAGTGCTGGTACAGGGGGAAACATTCAGTACTTC. V usage is TRBV20-1 and J usage is TRBJ2-4; TRBD1 aligns across 8 bases. The CDR3 runs to 12 residues. V lost 5 bases to trimming and J lost 6 bases; unmatched junction nucleotides: 3. Looked up from germline, CDR1 is DFQATT and CDR2 is SNEGSKA (reference sequence).

V gene TRBV16 combines with J gene TRBJ2-3; D possibly corresponds to TRBD2 (6 bases). The CDR3 covers 17 residues. CDR1 KGHSY and CDR2 FQNENV come from the germline V gene. V was trimmed by 3 bases and J by 1 base, leaving 17 bases between them. The CDR3: CASSHLLTSPGTDTQYF. The CDR3 DNA is TGTGCCAGCAGCCACCTTCTTACTAGCCCCGGCACAGATACGCAGTATTTT.

The chain links TRBV7-6 to TRBJ2-3, with D tentatively TRBD1 or TRBD2 (6 bases each). The germline V gene encodes CDR1 SGHVS and CDR2 FNYEAQ. The ends were cut back, 0 bases at V and 1 base at J, with 11 bases in the middle. The CDR3 sequence is 16 residues long. CDR3 sequence: CASSLAGGYGTDTQYF. The CDR3 DNA sequence: TGTGCCAGCAGCTTAGCCGGGGGCTATGGCACAGATACGCAGTATTTT.

V usage is TRBV13 and J usage is TRBJ1-2; D possibly corresponds to TRBD1 (5 bases). The germline V and J ends were trimmed by 0 bases and 2 bases, with 13 bases remaining between them. CDR3 length: 16 residues. Germline CDR1 and CDR2: PRHDT and FYEKMQ (reference sequence). CDR3 amino acids: CASSLGWGTSNYGYTF. The CDR3 DNA is TGTGCCAGCAGCTTAGGATGGGGGACCTCAAACTATGGCTACACCTTC.

This sequence joins TRBV6-2 or TRBV6-3 and TRBJ2-1, with 10 bases matching TRBD2. Germline V gene data show CDR1 as MNHEY and CDR2 as SVGEGT. This CDR3 is 16 amino acids long. V was pared by 6 bases and J by 9 bases, with 14 bases of the junction left unmatched. CDR3 residues: CASRLAGERHIGEQFF. CDR3 in DNA: TGTGCCAGCAGGCTAGCGGGGGAGCGGCATATCGGTGAGCAGTTCTTC.

This sequence joins TRBV4-2 and TRBJ1-1; no clear D. Germline V gene sequence: CDR1 LGHNA, CDR2 YNFKEQ. There are 13 residues in the CDR3. The ends were cut back, 0 bases at V and 6 bases at J, with 8 bases in the middle. DNA for the CDR3: TGTGCCAGCAGCCAAGAATATGCCCCTGAAGCTTTCTTT. Its protein product is CASSQEYAPEAFF.

This clonotype occurred a few times. The J gene is TRBJ2-7, the V gene TRBV13; tentatively, D is TRBD2 (7 bases). In germline, CDR1 is PRHDT, CDR2 FYEKMQ (reference sequence). V was cut by 1 base and J by 0 bases, with 19 bases left in between. CDR3 size: 18 residues. In nucleotides, the CDR3 is TGTGCCAGCAGCTTAGAGGGGGAGGGTGACAAATCCTCCTACGAGCAGTACTTC. Residues: CASSLEGEGDKSSYEQYF.

The chain links TRBV4-2 to TRBJ2-1, with unresolved D. CDR1 is LGHNA and CDR2 is YNFKEQ in the germline V gene. The CDR3 runs 13 residues. The V and J ends lost 1 base and 6 bases respectively, with 7 bases between them. In DNA form, the CDR3 reads TGTGCCAGCAGCCAAGCTTTGGGCAATGAGCAGTTCTTC. Translated: CASSQALGNEQFF.

This clonotype was picked up many times. The chain links TRBV12-3 or TRBV12-4 to TRBJ1-2; 7 bases align to TRBD1. Unmatched junction bases numbered 3, after V lost 6 bases and J lost 5 bases. The CDR3 spans 12 residues. CDR3 protein: CASSRTGYGYTF. CDR3 in DNA: TGTGCCAGCAGCCGGACAGGTTATGGCTACACCTTC.

This clonotype showed up just a few times. The chain joins TRBV6-1 to TRBJ2-7; weak D call: TRBD1 (6 bases). Germline lookup yields CDR1 MNHNS and CDR2 SASEGT. V lost 4 bases to trimming and J lost 1 base, with 8 bases between them. There are 13 residues in the CDR3. For the CDR3, the DNA is TGTGCCAGCAGTGTAGGACAGTCCTACGAGCAGTACTTC. The encoded protein is CASSVGQSYEQYF.

This clonotype was recorded a few times. This chain links TRBV6-6 with TRBJ2-5, with 7 bases identical to TRBD1. This CDR3 is built from 14 residues. CDR1 is MNHNY and CDR2 is SVGAGI in the germline V gene (reference sequence). Trimming at V came to 5 bases and at J to 1 base, leaving 4 bases not matched to a gene. CDR3 residues: CASSRDSLQETQYF. CDR3 nucleotides: TGTGCCAGCAGTAGGGACAGCCTCCAAGAGACCCAGTACTTC.

This chain connects TRBV28 to TRBJ1-5; TRBD1 agrees at 8 bases. V was clipped by 6 bases and J by 0 bases; unmatched bases: 7. Germline V lookup: CDR1 MDHEN, CDR2 SYDVKM. The CDR3 loop spans 16 amino acids. The CDR3 nucleotides are TGTGCCAGCAGACAACAGGGGGAACCTAGCAATCAGCCCCAGCATTTT. Its translation is CASRQQGEPSNQPQHF.

V usage is TRBV20-1 and J usage is TRBJ1-5; tentative D call: TRBD1 (6 bases). The ends were cut back, 3 bases at V and 11 bases at J, with 17 bases in the middle. Per germline, CDR1 DFQATT and CDR2 SNEGSKA (reference sequence). CDR3 length: 13 amino acids. The CDR3 bases are TGCAGTGCTAGTGGACAGCTCCACAAAACCCAGCATTTT. It specifies CSASGQLHKTQHF.

The chain joins TRBV6-1 to TRBJ2-1; 7 nucleotides agree with TRBD1. Looked up from germline, CDR1 is MNHNS and CDR2 is SASEGT. The trim removed 1 base at V and 0 bases at J, leaving 0 bases unmatched. The CDR3 has 15 residues. The CDR3 protein is CASSEGTGSYNEQFF. The CDR3, as DNA: TGTGCCAGCAGTGAAGGGACAGGCTCCTACAATGAGCAGTTCTTC.